This T cell receptor beta chain derives from a study of blood T cells in healthy people across ages. Study summary: Using template switching, researchers captured about one barcoded beta molecule for each two T cells.

The study, taken as a whole, reports: There was a strong correlation between TCR beta diversity and naive T cell percentage.

A word on this clonotype: Its antigen is as yet unknown.

This CDR3 has 14 amino acids. Germline V lookup: CDR1 LGHNA, CDR2 YNFKEQ. Trimming removed 1 base from V and 0 bases from J, with 6 bases in between. Next came a second PCR, run for about 7 to 12 cycles, which used a sample-barcoded 5' primer along with a J-beta primer mix. Every molecule of cDNA carried a tag from a template-switch adaptor with 12 random nucleotides. MiXCR was run by TCRdb on the 5' RACE reads, yielding one entry per CDR3 protein. This table holds fewer than 1,000,000 distinct CDR3 sequences, around 45% found once. This chain connects TRBV4-2 to TRBJ2-5; no firm D call. The TCR comes from a man between 60 and 75 years old in good health. The sequenced sample consisted of blood. The CDR3 region is CASSQGSYQETQYF. As DNA, the CDR3 is TGTGCCAGCAGCCAAGGCAGTTACCAAGAGACCCAGTACTTC.